Listed below are T cell receptor beta chains from one sample, sequenced in a study of blood T cell repertoires in COVID-19. Clones were read by immunoSEQ multiplex PCR, and TCRdb kept only the in-frame ones, dropping some. The repertoire includes about 27,000 clones, approximately 80% of them detected once, and 25% sits in the top ten. Sequencing was done on a sample of peripheral blood. The source of these receptors is a man in his 70s with active COVID-19. Each CDR3 is given with its conserved first and last residue. The order of the fields is D gene, clone size, J gene, V gene, CDR3 DNA, CDR3 protein. A D gene is named only where the DNA matches it firmly. Not all rows give a size; the values are once, few, many and, for expanded clones, a class.

>.|.|TRBJ2-7|TRBV5-1
TGCGCCAGCAGCTTGGCGGGGGGCGGTACCTACGAGCAGTACTTC
CASSLAGGGTYEQYF
>.|once|TRBJ1-1|TRBV28
TGTGCCAGCAGTTTGACCAGGGGATTGCCTGAAGCTTTCTTT
CASSLTRGLPEAFF
>.|.|TRBJ1-4|TRBV3-1/TRBV3-2
TGTGCCAGCAGCCAAACAGGAAAACTGTTTTTT
CASSQTGKLFF
>.|.|TRBJ2-3|TRBV19
TGTGCCAGTAGTTCCATATTCGGGGATACGCAGTATTTT
CASSSIFGDTQYF
>.|.|TRBJ2-7|TRBV13
TGTGCCAGCAGCTTAGGACAGGGCGGGCAGTACTTC
CASSLGQGGQYF
>TRBD2|once|TRBJ2-3|TRBV7-8
TGTGCCAGCAGCGTACGCGGGGGGGCCCCCACAGATACGCAGTATTTT
CASSVRGGAPTDTQYF
>TRBD1|.|TRBJ2-7|TRBV2
TGTGCCAGCAGTGAACAGGGGGTGGGTTACGAGCAGTACTTC
CASSEQGVGYEQYF
>.|.|TRBJ1-1|TRBV2
TGTGCCAGCAGTCCGGGACTCGGGGTGAGCAGGAGCGCTGAAGCTTTCTTT
CASSPGLGVSRSAEAFF
>TRBD2|.|TRBJ2-7|TRBV5-1
TGCGCCAGCAGCTTGGAGTTAGCGGGTCCTAGCGAGCAGTACTTC
CASSLELAGPSEQYF
>.|.|TRBJ1-5|TRBV30
TGTGCCTGGAGTGAAGGGGCAAATCAGCCCCAGCATTTT
CAWSEGANQPQHF
>TRBD2|.|TRBJ2-7|TRBV7-8
TGTGCCAGCAGCTCTCTCAGCGGGGGGCCGAAAACCTACGAGCAGTACTTC
CASSSLSGGPKTYEQYF
>.|.|TRBJ1-1|TRBV5-6
TGTGCCAGCAGCTTGAGCTCGAACACTGAAGCTTTCTTT
CASSLSSNTEAFF
>.|once|TRBJ2-1|TRBV18
TGTGCCAGCTCAGAAGCTGGCGGCCCCTACAATGAGCAGTTCTTC
CASSEAGGPYNEQFF
>.|.|TRBJ1-1|TRBV19
TGTGCCAGTAGTACTCGAGAGGGCACCTCAATGAACACTGAAGCTTTCTTT
CASSTREGTSMNTEAFF
>TRBD2|.|TRBJ2-3|TRBV3-1/TRBV3-2
TGTGCCAGCAGCCAAGACCAGCGGGGTGATACGCAGTATTTT
CASSQDQRGDTQYF
>TRBD2|.|TRBJ2-3|TRBV28
TGTGCCAGCAGTTTAATCGGTAGCGGGAGGGCTGATACGCAGTATTTT
CASSLIGSGRADTQYF
>.|few|TRBJ1-1|TRBV13
TGTGCCAGCAGCTTAGGACCTCGCGCCCACACTGAAGCTTTCTTT
CASSLGPRAHTEAFF
>.|.|TRBJ2-3|TRBV3-1/TRBV3-2
TGTGCCAGCAGCCAAGGCGACACTAGCACAGATACGCAGTATTTT
CASSQGDTSTDTQYF
>.|few|TRBJ1-5|TRBV11-2
TGTGCCAGCAGCCGGGGAGGGGCGGGGAGCAATCAGCCCCAGCATTTT
CASSRGGAGSNQPQHF
>.|.|TRBJ1-6|TRBV2
TGTGCCAGCACGGGATTTTCACCCCTCCACTTT
CASTGFSPLHF
>TRBD1|.|TRBJ2-1|TRBV18
TGTGCCAGCTCACCCCAGGGGGAATCCTACAATGAGCAGTTCTTC
CASSPQGESYNEQFF
>.|.|TRBJ1-5|TRBV6-5
TGTGCCAGCAGTCGACAGAAAGGTAGCAATCAGCCCCAGCATTTT
CASSRQKGSNQPQHF
>.|.|TRBJ2-7|TRBV5-1
TGCGCCAGCAGCGGCGCGGGGCGGGGTTCCTACGAGCAGTACTTC
CASSGAGRGSYEQYF